A single sample is the source of the 32 T cell receptor beta chains below, sequenced in a study of blood T cell repertoires in COVID-19. Repertoires were generated with immunoSEQ multiplex PCR, while TCRdb's copy carries only in-frame clones and drops some. This table has fewer than 400,000 clones, roughly 90% appearing once. The sequenced sample consisted of peripheral blood. The source is a woman in her 30s with COVID-19, enrolled during active disease.

The chain employs TRBV9 and TRBJ2-1; 10 bases line up with TRBD2. This CDR3 contains 16 residues. Germline V CDR1 and CDR2: SGDLS, YYNGEE. V lost 3 bases and J lost 0; bases outside the gene matches: 3. This CDR3 reads CASSAGLAVSYNEQFF. The CDR3 nucleotides are TGTGCCAGCAGCGCCGGACTAGCGGTCTCCTACAATGAGCAGTTCTTC. Complete variable domain (other parts from reference TRBV9 and TRBJ2-1): DSGVTQTPKHLITATGQRVTLRCSPRSGDLSVYWYQQSLDQGLQFLIQYYNGEERAKGNILERFSAQQFPDLHSELNLSSLELGDSALYFCASSAGLAVSYNEQFFGPGTRLTVL.

This clone was seen just once. V usage is TRBV15 and J usage is TRBJ1-3; D might be TRBD1 (5 bases). Germline V gene sequence: CDR1 LNHNV, CDR2 YYDKDF (reference sequence). The CDR3 is 16 residues long. The V and J ends lost 4 bases and 0 bases respectively, with 13 bases between them. CDR3 amino acids: CATSTVQVGSGNTIYF. CDR3 DNA sequence: TGTGCCACCAGCACAGTACAGGTGGGCTCTGGAAACACCATATATTTT.

This rearrangement joins TRBV11-2 to TRBJ1-1; 9 positions agree with TRBD1. The CDR3 is made up of 14 amino acids. From germline, CDR1 is SGHAT and CDR2 FQNNGV. The J segment lost 7 bases and the V segment lost 5 bases, leaving 8 bases of the junction unmatched. The CDR3 loop reads CASSTAGTGSEAFF. In DNA, the CDR3 is TGTGCCAGCAGCACTGCCGGGACAGGGAGTGAAGCTTTCTTT.

The V and J genes are TRBV18 and TRBJ2-5, with D perhaps matching TRBD1 (5 bases). CDR3 length: 14 amino acids. Germline CDR1 reads KGHSH; CDR2 reads LQKENI. The V and J ends lost 2 bases and 5 bases respectively, with 12 bases between them. CDR3 DNA sequence: TGTGCCAGCTCACCAGGTGCAGGGCTGGAGACCCAGTACTTC. This sequence encodes CASSPGAGLETQYF.

The chain recombines TRBV25-1 with TRBJ1-6; 9 bases are a match to TRBD1. Looked up from germline, CDR1 is MGHDK and CDR2 is SYGVNS. The CDR3 sequence is 15 residues long. V lost 8 bases and J lost 10; bases outside the gene matches: 12. The CDR3: CASSVRDRDTSPLHF. In DNA form, the CDR3 reads TGTGCCAGCTCCGTGAGGGACAGGGACACCTCACCCCTCCACTTT.

The J gene is TRBJ2-2, the V gene TRBV9; 13 positions agree with TRBD2. The trim removed 3 bases at V and 3 bases at J, leaving 11 bases unmatched. This CDR3 has 19 amino acids. The germline gives CDR1 SGDLS, CDR2 YYNGEE. The CDR3 DNA reads TGTGCCAGCAGCGCCGACCTACTAGCGGGAGGGCCGTACACCGGGGAGCTGTTTTTT. Its translation: CASSADLLAGGPYTGELFF. The variable domain in full, completed from reference TRBV9 and TRBJ2-2, reads DSGVTQTPKHLITATGQRVTLRCSPRSGDLSVYWYQQSLDQGLQFLIQYYNGEERAKGNILERFSAQQFPDLHSELNLSSLELGDSALYFCASSADLLAGGPYTGELFFGEGSRLTVL.

This CDR3 is CASSFQEAYGYTF. The DNA for the CDR3 is TGTGCCAGCAGCTTCCAGGAGGCCTATGGCTACACCTTC. The chain has TRBV5-5 and TRBJ1-2; D gene ambiguous. This CDR3 contains 13 residues. CDR1 is SGHKS and CDR2 is YYEKEE in the germline V gene (reference sequence). The V gene lost 2 bases and the J gene lost 4 bases, with 9 bases spanning the gap.

This clone appeared a few times. The chain uses TRBV5-1 and TRBJ2-1; 7 bases align to TRBD2. J was trimmed by 2 bases and V by 3 bases; bases with no gene match: 2. CDR3 length: 14 amino acids. CDR1 SGHRS and CDR2 YFSETQ come from the germline V gene. The chain's CDR3 is CASSWGTTYNEQFF. Written as DNA, the CDR3 is TGCGCCAGCAGCTGGGGGACTACCTACAATGAGCAGTTCTTC.

This clone has a handful of counts. For the CDR3, the DNA is TGTGCCAGCAGCTTAGAGTCGGGGGGTCAGCCCCAGCATTTT. Amino acid sequence: CASSLESGGQPQHF. V gene TRBV7-9 combines with J gene TRBJ1-5; TRBD1 is a possible D gene (5 bases). Germline V gene lookup returns CDR1 SEHNR and CDR2 FQNEAQ (reference sequence). Trimming removed 1 base at V and 6 bases at J, with 10 bases between. This CDR3 comprises 14 residues.

The chain's CDR3 is CASSPAQAANEKLFF. For the CDR3, the DNA is TGTGCCAGCTCACCGGCACAGGCAGCTAATGAAAAACTGTTTTTT. This chain joins TRBV18 and TRBJ1-4; TRBD1 might be the D (5 bases). CDR1 is KGHSH, CDR2 LQKENI, per germline. Trimming stripped 3 bases from V and 3 bases from J, with 11 bases between. The CDR3 has 15 residues.

The chain joins TRBV28 to TRBJ1-1; tentative D call: TRBD1 (5 bases). Per germline, CDR1 MDHEN and CDR2 SYDVKM. This CDR3 spans 16 amino acids. Between the trimmed V and J ends, which lost 8 bases and 0 bases, there was a span of 19 bases. DNA of the CDR3: TGTGCCAGCGCCGTGACAGAGGCAATAATGAACACTGAAGCTTTCTTT. Its translation is CASAVTEAIMNTEAFF.

The chain combines TRBV9 with TRBJ1-1; D not certain. Germline V gives CDR1 SGDLS, CDR2 YYNGEE. The CDR3 has 13 residues. The V end was cut by 3 bases, the J end by 0 bases, with 6 bases between. The CDR3 sequence is CASSESVNTEAFF. The CDR3 DNA is TGTGCCAGCAGCGAGTCGGTGAACACTGAAGCTTTCTTT. The entire variable domain, with the rest obtained from reference TRBV9 and TRBJ1-1, is as follows: DSGVTQTPKHLITATGQRVTLRCSPRSGDLSVYWYQQSLDQGLQFLIQYYNGEERAKGNILERFSAQQFPDLHSELNLSSLELGDSALYFCASSESVNTEAFFGQGTRLTVV.

J is TRBJ2-2 and V is TRBV18; maybe TRBD1 (5 bases). V was shortened by 2 bases and J by 8 bases, with 15 bases between the two germline ends. This CDR3 is built from 15 residues. Germline V lookup: CDR1 KGHSH, CDR2 LQKENI. CDR3 loop: CASSPSDSRVGELFF. The CDR3 DNA follows: TGTGCCAGCTCACCAAGTGACAGTCGTGTAGGGGAGCTGTTTTTT.

V is TRBV30 and J is TRBJ1-1, with D uncertain. The CDR3 consists of 13 residues. V dropped 4 bases and J dropped 1 base, with 10 bases sitting between them. Germline V gene lookup returns CDR1 GTSNPN and CDR2 SVGIG (reference sequence). CDR3 in amino acids: CAWMSMKNTEAFF. Written as DNA, the CDR3 is TGTGCCTGGATGAGCATGAAGAACACTGAAGCTTTCTTT.

The rearrangement uses TRBV10-3 and TRBJ1-2; 9 bases match TRBD1. In germline, CDR1 is ENHRY, CDR2 SYGVKD. The CDR3 runs to 14 residues. The ends lost 7 bases at V and 7 bases at J; junction bases unmatched: 10. The CDR3 protein is CAITQDRGAAGYTF. The CDR3 DNA is TGTGCCATCACCCAGGACAGGGGAGCTGCTGGCTACACCTTC.

This clone occurred once. This chain connects TRBV5-6 to TRBJ1-2, with 7 bases fitting TRBD1. CDR1 SGHDT and CDR2 YYEEEE come from the germline V gene. This CDR3 contains 15 residues. The J segment lost 4 bases and the V segment lost 0 bases, leaving 6 bases of the junction unmatched. CDR3 in DNA: TGTGCCAGCAGCTTGGAGGTGACAGGGACCTATGGCTACACCTTC. Encoded protein: CASSLEVTGTYGYTF.

V and J are TRBV5-1 and TRBJ1-1; 7 bases agree with TRBD1. V shed 4 bases and J 5 bases; nucleotides not matched to a gene: 8. Per the germline V gene, CDR1 is SGHRS and CDR2 is YFSETQ. The CDR3 is 14 amino acids. The CDR3 DNA sequence: TGCGCCAGCAGCCCGTACAGGGGCGTAACTGAAGCTTTCTTT. Amino acid sequence: CASSPYRGVTEAFF.

The V call is TRBV21-1, the J call TRBJ1-2. TRBV21-1 is designated a pseudogene. The CDR3 has 18 residues. The CDR3 coding sequence is TGTGCCAGCAGCAAAGAGGCGGTCGGCCCGGGGAGGGACTATGGCTACACCTTC. Encoded protein: CASSKEAVGPGRDYGYTF.

The chain joins TRBV5-6 to TRBJ2-3; 9 bases map to TRBD2. Per germline, CDR1 SGHDT and CDR2 YYEEEE. The trim removed 6 bases at V and 2 bases at J, leaving 10 bases unmatched. CDR3 length: 16 residues. The CDR3 DNA reads as TGTGCCAGCATCCCGGCCCCTAGCGGGGACACAGATACGCAGTATTTT. It codes for CASIPAPSGDTDTQYF.

This chain links TRBV19 with TRBJ1-4; D is possibly TRBD1 (6 bases). Germline CDR1 and CDR2: LNHDA and SQIVND (reference sequence). With 7 bases removed from V and 5 bases from J, the gap between germline ends came to 14 bases. CDR3 length: 14 residues. The CDR3 sequence: CASTFDRRNEKLFF. For the CDR3, the DNA is TGTGCCAGTACTTTTGACAGGAGGAATGAAAAACTGTTTTTT.

This clone was found once. The gene calls are TRBV19 and TRBJ1-2; D perhaps matches TRBD1 (5 bases). This CDR3 comprises 13 residues. V gave up 3 bases and J gave up 4 bases, with 9 bases separating them. The germline CDR1 and CDR2 sequences are LNHDA and SQIVND (reference sequence). The CDR3 bases are TGTGCCAGTAGTATCGGGGGGGTCTATGGCTACACCTTC. This codes for CASSIGGVYGYTF.

V and J are TRBV28 and TRBJ2-2; D might be TRBD2 (5 bases). Germline CDR1 MDHEN, CDR2 SYDVKM. Deletions cut 3 bases from V and 0 bases from J, with 11 bases between. CDR3 length: 16 residues. CDR3 sequence reads: CASSFEGVSNTGELFF. The CDR3 nucleotides read TGTGCCAGCAGTTTCGAGGGAGTGTCGAACACCGGGGAGCTGTTTTTT.

The V call is TRBV27, the J call TRBJ2-7; D not certain. Germline CDR1 MNHEY, CDR2 SMNVEV (reference sequence). Trimming took 5 bases from V and 0 from J, leaving 8 bases between them. The CDR3 length is 13 residues. CDR3 coding DNA: TGTGCCAGCAGTACCGGGTACTCCTACGAGCAGTACTTC. It codes for CASSTGYSYEQYF.

The rearrangement uses TRBV4-1 and TRBJ2-3; 9 bases are shared with TRBD2. V gave up 0 bases and J gave up 3 bases; unmatched junction bases: 4. The CDR3 extends over 16 amino acids. Germline CDR1 and CDR2: MGHRA and YSYEKL. CDR3 region: CASSQEVAGVTDTQYF. The DNA of the CDR3 is TGCGCCAGCAGCCAAGAGGTAGCGGGAGTAACAGATACGCAGTATTTT.

In the case of this clone: Other DNA sequences in the sample encode the same CDR3. V and J are TRBV5-1 and TRBJ1-1; possible D gene TRBD1, 5 bases. The V gene's germline CDR1 is SGHRS and CDR2 YFSETQ. The CDR3 has 14 residues. V lost 0 bases and J 1 base, leaving 7 bases between the germline ends. CDR3 nucleotides: TGCGCCAGCAGCTTGGAGGGGCAGAACACTGAAGCTTTCTTT. It translates to CASSLEGQNTEAFF.

This clone was picked up one time. The chain employs TRBV29-1 and TRBJ1-1; 9 positions match TRBD1. Per germline, CDR1 SQVTM and CDR2 ANQGSEA. The CDR3 is 13 residues long. The junction had 5 bases not matched to a gene; V was cut back by 7 bases and J by 2 bases. The CDR3 loop is CSALGQGNTEAFF. The CDR3 DNA sequence: TGCAGCGCCCTGGGACAGGGAAACACTGAAGCTTTCTTT.

Here the CDR3 reads CASTLTGDYGYTF. The DNA of the CDR3 is TGTGCCAGCACCTTAACAGGGGACTATGGCTACACCTTC. The chain links TRBV9 to TRBJ1-2; TRBD1 matches at 7 bases. The CDR3 has 13 amino acids. CDR1 is SGDLS, CDR2 YYNGEE, per germline. The junction had 5 bases not matched to a gene; V was cut back by 6 bases and J by 3 bases.

V and J are TRBV5-7 and TRBJ1-5; no reliable D call. TRBV5-7 is annotated as an ORF whose role is uncertain. The CDR3 covers 14 residues. V shed 5 bases and J shed 0 bases, with 9 bases lying between them. The CDR3 region is CASSLSVSNQPQHF. Here the CDR3 DNA reads TGTGCCAGCAGTCTCTCAGTTAGCAATCAGCCCCAGCATTTT.

The gene calls are TRBV19 and TRBJ2-5; weak D call: TRBD2 (5 bases). The germline V and J ends were trimmed by 1 base and 5 bases, with 8 bases remaining between them. This CDR3 spans 13 amino acids. CDR1 and CDR2 from the germline V gene are LNHDA and SQIVND (reference sequence). The CDR3 is CASSIARGETQYF. Here the CDR3 DNA reads TGTGCCAGTAGTATAGCTCGCGGGGAGACCCAGTACTTC.

The chain employs TRBV6-5 and TRBJ2-3, with 8 bases that match TRBD2. With 6 bases clipped from V and 13 bases from J, the junction kept 15 bases outside the gene matches. CDR1 is MNHEY, CDR2 SVGAGI, per germline. This CDR3 has 14 amino acids. CDR3 nucleotides: TGTGCCAGCAGGAAACCGGGACTAGACACCGTTGAGTATTTT. Its translation: CASRKPGLDTVEYF.

The J gene is TRBJ2-1, the V gene TRBV15; D gene ambiguous. The CDR3 runs 12 residues. Germline-derived CDR1 and CDR2 are LNHNV and YYDKDF (reference sequence). Trimming removed 3 bases from V and 4 bases from J, with 4 bases in between. CDR3 sequence: CATSRQYNEQFF. DNA for the CDR3: TGTGCCACCAGCAGGCAGTACAATGAGCAGTTCTTC.

The table lists this clone with a count of one. The genes are TRBV13 and TRBJ2-7; tentatively, D is TRBD1 (6 bases). CDR1 and CDR2 from the germline V gene are PRHDT and FYEKMQ (reference sequence). The CDR3 is 14 residues long. The ends were cut back, 5 bases at V and 8 bases at J, with 19 bases in the middle. CDR3 protein: CASSAQGTERKQYF. The CDR3 region has the DNA TGTGCCAGCAGCGCCCAGGGGACGGAAAGGAAGCAGTACTTC.